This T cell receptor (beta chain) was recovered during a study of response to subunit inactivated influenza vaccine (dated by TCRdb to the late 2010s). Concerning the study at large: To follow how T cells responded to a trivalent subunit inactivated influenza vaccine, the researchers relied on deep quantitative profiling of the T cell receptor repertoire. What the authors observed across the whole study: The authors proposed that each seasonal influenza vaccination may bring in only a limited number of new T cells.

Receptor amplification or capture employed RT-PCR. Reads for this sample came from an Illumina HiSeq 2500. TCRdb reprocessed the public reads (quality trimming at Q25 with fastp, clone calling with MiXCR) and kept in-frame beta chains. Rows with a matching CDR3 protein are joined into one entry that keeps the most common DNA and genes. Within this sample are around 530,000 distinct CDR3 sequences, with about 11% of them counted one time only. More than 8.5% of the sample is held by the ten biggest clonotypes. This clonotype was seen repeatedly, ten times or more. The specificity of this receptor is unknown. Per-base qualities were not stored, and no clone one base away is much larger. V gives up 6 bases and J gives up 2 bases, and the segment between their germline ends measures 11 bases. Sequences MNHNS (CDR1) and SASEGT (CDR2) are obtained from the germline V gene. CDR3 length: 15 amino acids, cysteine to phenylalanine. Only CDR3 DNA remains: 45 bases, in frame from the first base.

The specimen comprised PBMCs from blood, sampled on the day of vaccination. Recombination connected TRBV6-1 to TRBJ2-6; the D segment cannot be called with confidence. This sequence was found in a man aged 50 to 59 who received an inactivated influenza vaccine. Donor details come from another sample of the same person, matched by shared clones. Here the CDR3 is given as CASRQPGAGANVLTF. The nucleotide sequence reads TGTGCCAGCAGGCAACCAGGTGCTGGGGCCAACGTCCTGACTTTC.